These 22 T cell receptor beta chains were sequenced from one sample in a study of blood T cell repertoires in COVID-19. The table came from immunoSEQ multiplex PCR; TCRdb's copy has only in-frame clones and leaves some out. The data hold a few hundred thousand clones, with around 90% observed a single time. The source material was peripheral blood. The source is a man aged 60 to 69 with acute or convalescent COVID-19.

This clone was counted only a few times. V usage is TRBV6-5 and J usage is TRBJ1-1, with D possibly being TRBD1 (5 bases). Germline-derived CDR1 and CDR2 are MNHEY and SVGAGI. The CDR3 consists of 15 residues. Trimming pared 0 bases from V and 1 base from J, leaving 9 bases between. CDR3 coding DNA: TGTGCCAGCAGTTACTCGAACAGGCCGAACACTGAAGCTTTCTTT. As protein: CASSYSNRPNTEAFF.

The count of this clone is one. The chain has TRBV7-7 and TRBJ1-1, with D unresolved. Trimming took 3 bases from V and 3 from J, leaving 8 bases between them. The CDR3 spans 13 residues. Per germline, CDR1 SSHAT and CDR2 FNYEAQ (reference sequence). The DNA of the CDR3 is TGTGCCAGCAGCTTGAGACGGGACACTGAAGCTTTCTTT. It yields the protein CASSLRRDTEAFF.

The chain uses TRBV7-2 and TRBJ1-2; TRBD1 might be the D (5 bases). The CDR3 consists of 15 residues. The germline V and J ends were trimmed by 1 base and 4 bases, with 13 bases remaining between them. Per the germline V gene, CDR1 is SGHTA and CDR2 is FQGNSA. Here the CDR3 DNA reads TGTGCCAGCAGCTTAGTCCAGGGCCCCCTCTATGGCTACACCTTC. Protein: CASSLVQGPLYGYTF.

The chain uses TRBV10-3 and TRBJ2-5; 8 bases line up with TRBD2. The CDR3 length is 15 residues. V was clipped by 9 bases and J by 7 bases; unmatched bases: 16. Germline V gene lookup returns CDR1 ENHRY and CDR2 SYGVKD. CDR3 sequence (DNA): TGTGCCATGTCGACCGGGACTAGTCGGGGTGGGACCCAGTACTTC. The encoded protein is CAMSTGTSRGGTQYF.

This chain connects TRBV9 to TRBJ2-5; 15 bases align to TRBD2. The germline V gene has CDR1 SGDLS and CDR2 YYNGEE. The CDR3 has 17 residues. The junction had 4 bases not matched to a gene; V was cut back by 3 bases and J by 1 base. This CDR3 reads CASSDGTSGGTQETQYF. CDR3 coding DNA: TGTGCCAGCAGCGATGGGACTAGCGGGGGGACCCAAGAGACCCAGTACTTC.

This clone appeared a few times. V usage is TRBV6-5 and J usage is TRBJ2-3; D is possibly TRBD2 (5 bases). Trimming left V 10 bases short and J 0 bases short, with 11 bases between. CDR1 and CDR2 from the germline V gene are MNHEY and SVGAGI. This CDR3 comprises 13 residues. The CDR3 loop reads CATKRTSTDTQYF. CDR3 DNA sequence: TGTGCCACGAAGCGGACTAGCACAGATACGCAGTATTTT.

This clone has only a few counts. The chain recombines TRBV7-2 with TRBJ1-4; 9 bases map to TRBD1. Germline V gives CDR1 SGHTA, CDR2 FQGNSA. Trimming removed 5 bases from V and 0 bases from J; junction bases left unmatched: 10. The CDR3 is 18 amino acids. CDR3 in DNA: TGTGCCAGCAGCGCGGGACAGGGATTCTCCTCAACTAATGAAAAACTGTTTTTT. Amino acid sequence: CASSAGQGFSSTNEKLFF.

The V call is TRBV25-1, the J call TRBJ1-2, with TRBD1 matching over 7 bases. The CDR3 runs to 15 residues. CDR1 MGHDK and CDR2 SYGVNS come from the germline V gene. The junction had 6 bases not matched to a gene; V was cut back by 2 bases and J by 3 bases. CDR3 bases: TGTGCCAGCAGTGAAACAGGGGCTAGATACTATGGCTACACCTTC. This sequence encodes CASSETGARYYGYTF.

The V gene is TRBV9, the J gene TRBJ1-1; 10 bases fit TRBD1. The V and J ends lost 0 bases and 7 bases, in that order; junction bases with no gene match: 3. Germline-derived CDR1 and CDR2 are SGDLS and YYNGEE. This CDR3 comprises 14 residues. The CDR3 loop reads CASSVGGQGFEAFF. The CDR3 DNA reads TGTGCCAGCAGCGTAGGGGGACAGGGGTTTGAAGCTTTCTTT.

This clone appeared once. V usage is TRBV6-1 and J usage is TRBJ2-4; TRBD1 might be the D (5 bases). Germline values: CDR1 MNHNS, CDR2 SASEGT. The CDR3 runs 14 residues. The V gene lost 0 bases and the J gene lost 3 bases, with 6 bases spanning the gap. This chain's CDR3 is CASSEADSKNIQYF. The CDR3 nucleotides are TGTGCCAGCAGTGAAGCAGACAGCAAAAACATTCAGTACTTC.

The rearrangement links TRBV5-4 to TRBJ1-5, with 7 positions matching TRBD1. The CDR3 is 14 amino acids. Germline CDR1 is SGHNT and CDR2 is YYREEE (reference sequence). J lost 7 bases, V lost 0 bases, and 4 bases had no gene match. For the CDR3, the DNA is TGTGCCAGCAGCTTGGAGGGGGCTGGGCAGCCCCAGCATTTT. Its protein product is CASSLEGAGQPQHF.

V is TRBV6-5 and J is TRBJ2-3; no reliable D call. Trimming removed 5 bases from V and 1 base from J, with 10 bases in between. Germline loops: CDR1 MNHEY, CDR2 SVGAGI. The CDR3 spans 14 residues. CDR3 nucleotide sequence: TGTGCCAGCAGTCGAACACCCCGCACAGATACGCAGTATTTT. Its translation: CASSRTPRTDTQYF.

This clone has just a few counts. The chain links TRBV7-2 to TRBJ1-5; 9 bases are a match to TRBD1. The germline V gene has CDR1 SGHTA and CDR2 FQGNSA. The ends lost 6 bases at V and 4 bases at J; junction bases unmatched: 7. This CDR3 has 15 residues. CDR3 in amino acids: CASSSDRGLNQPQHF. DNA of the CDR3: TGTGCCAGCAGTTCGGACAGGGGATTGAATCAGCCCCAGCATTTT.

The V and J genes are TRBV7-6 and TRBJ2-2, with D possibly being TRBD2 (6 bases). Trimming cost V 5 bases and J 4 bases, with 14 bases left between them. This CDR3 contains 15 residues. CDR1 and CDR2 (germline): SGHVS, FNYEAQ. As DNA, the CDR3 is TGTGCCAGCAGCCCGAGACTAGGAGGCACCGGGGAGCTGTTTTTT. Amino acid sequence: CASSPRLGGTGELFF.

The J gene is TRBJ1-3, the V gene TRBV9; 7 positions agree with TRBD1. Unmatched junction bases numbered 4, after V lost 3 bases and J lost 1 base. Germline CDR1 SGDLS, CDR2 YYNGEE. The CDR3 runs 15 residues. The CDR3: CASSARDRSGNTIYF. The DNA of the CDR3 is TGTGCCAGCAGCGCCCGGGACAGATCTGGAAACACCATATATTTT.

V is TRBV6-5 and J is TRBJ2-7, with D perhaps matching TRBD2 (5 bases). The CDR3 contains 11 residues. Germline lookup yields CDR1 MNHEY and CDR2 SVGAGI. V was cut by 7 bases and J by 2 bases, with 6 bases left in between. CDR3 amino acids: CASMRAYEQYF. Here the CDR3 DNA reads TGTGCCAGCATGAGGGCCTACGAGCAGTACTTC.

This clone was picked up a small number of times. The genes are TRBV19 and TRBJ1-6; D might be TRBD1 (6 bases). The germline V and J ends were trimmed by 10 bases and 7 bases, with 14 bases remaining between them. The CDR3 totals 13 residues. CDR1 and CDR2 (germline): LNHDA, SQIVND (reference sequence). CDR3 in amino acids: CATRGAANSPLHF. The DNA for the CDR3 is TGTGCCACCCGGGGGGCAGCCAATTCACCCCTCCACTTT. Variable domain in full (rest from reference TRBV19 and TRBJ1-6): DGGITQSPKYLFRKEGQNVTLSCEQNLNHDAMYWYRQDPGQGLRLIYYSQIVNDFQKGDIAEGYSVSREKKESFPLTVTSAQKNPTAFYLCATRGAANSPLHFGNGTRLTVT.

This clone was seen a single time. The chain carries TRBV2 and TRBJ1-1; possible D gene TRBD1, 5 bases. The V gene lost 7 bases and the J gene lost 5 bases, with 11 bases spanning the gap. Germline V gene data show CDR1 as SNHLY and CDR2 as FYNNEI. This CDR3 spans 12 amino acids. CDR3 in amino acids: CASTVGGTEAFF. As DNA, the CDR3 is TGTGCCAGCACCGTGGGGGGTACTGAAGCTTTCTTT.

V gene TRBV12-5 combines with J gene TRBJ2-3, with 7 positions matching TRBD2. With 3 bases clipped from V and 2 bases from J, the junction kept 5 bases outside the gene matches. The CDR3 extends over 15 amino acids. CDR1 is LGHNT and CDR2 is FRNRAP in the germline V gene. Here the CDR3 reads CASGFIGGDTDTQYF. The DNA for the CDR3 is TGTGCTAGTGGTTTTATTGGGGGGGACACAGATACGCAGTATTTT.

This clone showed up just once. This chain links TRBV29-1 with TRBJ2-1; D is possibly TRBD1 (5 bases). The CDR3 has 9 amino acids. CDR1 and CDR2 (germline): SQVTM, ANQGSEA. Trimming took off 3 bases at V and 13 bases at J, with 7 bases between the two ends. The CDR3 spells CSVEGPQFF. CDR3 DNA sequence: TGCAGCGTTGAGGGGCCACAGTTCTTC.

This clone was seen just once. V is TRBV25-1 and J is TRBJ2-7; 11 bases map to TRBD1. The V segment lost 6 bases and the J segment 2 bases; nucleotides outside the gene matches: 9. Germline V lookup: CDR1 MGHDK, CDR2 SYGVNS. The CDR3 loop spans 16 amino acids. The CDR3 region has the DNA TGTGCCAGCAGCCCCCGGGGGGACAGGGGGACCTACGAGCAGTACTTC. It codes for CASSPRGDRGTYEQYF.

The chain carries TRBV7-9 and TRBJ1-2; 8 bases agree with TRBD1. The V segment lost 7 bases and the J segment 4 bases; nucleotides outside the gene matches: 8. The CDR3 loop spans 14 amino acids. Germline V gene sequence: CDR1 SEHNR, CDR2 FQNEAQ (reference sequence). The CDR3 DNA reads as TGTGCCAGCAACCGTCAGGGGGCGGGCTATGGCTACACCTTC. It is translated as CASNRQGAGYGYTF. The variable domain in full, with the rest retrieved from reference TRBV7-9 and TRBJ1-2, is DTGVSQNPRHKITKRGQNVTFRCDPISEHNRLYWYRQTLGQGPEFLTYFQNEAQLEKSRLLSDRFSAERPKGSFSTLEIQRTEQGDSAMYLCASNRQGAGYGYTFGSGTRLTVV.